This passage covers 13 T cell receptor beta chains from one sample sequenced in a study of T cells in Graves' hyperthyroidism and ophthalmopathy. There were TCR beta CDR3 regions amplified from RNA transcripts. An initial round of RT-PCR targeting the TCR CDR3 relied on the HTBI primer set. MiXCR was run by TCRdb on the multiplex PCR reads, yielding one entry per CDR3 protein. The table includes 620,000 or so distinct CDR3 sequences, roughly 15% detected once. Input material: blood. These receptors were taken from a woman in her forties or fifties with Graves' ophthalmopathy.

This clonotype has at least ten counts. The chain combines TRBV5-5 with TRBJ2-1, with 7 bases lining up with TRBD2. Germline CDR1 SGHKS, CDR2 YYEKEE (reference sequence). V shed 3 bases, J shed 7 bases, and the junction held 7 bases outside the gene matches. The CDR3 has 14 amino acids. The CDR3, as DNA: TGTGCCAGCAGCTCCTCTAGCGGTCTGAATGAGCAGTTCTTC. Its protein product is CASSSSSGLNEQFF.

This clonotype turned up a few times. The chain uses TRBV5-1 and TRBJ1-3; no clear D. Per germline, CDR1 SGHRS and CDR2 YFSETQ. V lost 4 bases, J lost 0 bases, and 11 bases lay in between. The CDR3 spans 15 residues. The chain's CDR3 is CASSTDGRSGNTIYF. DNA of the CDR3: TGCGCCAGCAGCACGGACGGCCGCTCTGGAAACACCATATATTTT.

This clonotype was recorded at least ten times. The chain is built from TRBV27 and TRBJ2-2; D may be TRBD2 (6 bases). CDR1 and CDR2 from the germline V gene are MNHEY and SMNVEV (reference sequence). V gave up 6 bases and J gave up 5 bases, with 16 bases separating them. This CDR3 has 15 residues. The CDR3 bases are TGTGCCAGCAGCCCTCTAGCGAAGAAAACCGGGGAGCTGTTTTTT. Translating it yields CASSPLAKKTGELFF.

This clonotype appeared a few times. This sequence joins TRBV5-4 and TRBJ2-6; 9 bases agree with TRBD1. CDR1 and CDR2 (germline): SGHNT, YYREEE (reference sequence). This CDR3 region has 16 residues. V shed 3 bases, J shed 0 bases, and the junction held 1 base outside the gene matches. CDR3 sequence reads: CASSSGQGSGANVLTF. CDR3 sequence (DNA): TGTGCCAGCAGCTCGGGACAGGGCTCTGGGGCCAACGTCCTGACTTTC.

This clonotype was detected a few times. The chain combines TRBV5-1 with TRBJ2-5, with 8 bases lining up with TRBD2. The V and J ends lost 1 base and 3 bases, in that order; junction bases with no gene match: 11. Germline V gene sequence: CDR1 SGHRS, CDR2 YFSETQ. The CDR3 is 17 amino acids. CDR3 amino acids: CASSLLQFGGGKETQYF. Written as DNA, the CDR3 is TGCGCCAGCAGCTTGCTCCAGTTCGGGGGGGGCAAAGAGACCCAGTACTTC.

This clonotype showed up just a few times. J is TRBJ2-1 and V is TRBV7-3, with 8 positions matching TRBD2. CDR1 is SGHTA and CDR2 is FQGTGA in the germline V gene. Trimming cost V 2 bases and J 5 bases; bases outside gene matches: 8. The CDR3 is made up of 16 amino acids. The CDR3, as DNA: TGTGCCAGCAGCTTAGGCGGGGGGCCGGACCACAATGAGCAGTTCTTC. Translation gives CASSLGGGPDHNEQFF. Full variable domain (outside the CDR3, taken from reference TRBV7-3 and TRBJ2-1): GAGVSQTPSNKVTEKGKYVELRCDPISGHTALYWYRQSLGQGPEFLIYFQGTGAADDSGLPNDRFFAVRPEGSVSTLKIQRTERGDSAVYLCASSLGGGPDHNEQFFGPGTRLTVL.

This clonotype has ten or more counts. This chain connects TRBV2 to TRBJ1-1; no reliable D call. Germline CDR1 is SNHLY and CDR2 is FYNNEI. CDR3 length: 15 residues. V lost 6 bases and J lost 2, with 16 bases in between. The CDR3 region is CASRRMGGPNTEAFF. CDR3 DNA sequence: TGTGCCAGCAGGCGGATGGGAGGGCCTAACACTGAAGCTTTCTTT.

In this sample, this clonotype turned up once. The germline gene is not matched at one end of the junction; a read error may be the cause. The CDR3 region has the DNA TGTGCCAACAGCTCGAGGGGTCAATTTGGAGCTTTCTTT. It specifies CANSSRGQFGAFF. The rearrangement links TRBV13 to TRBJ1-1; weak D call: TRBD1 (5 bases). CDR1 is PRHDT, CDR2 FYEKMQ, per germline (reference sequence). This CDR3 region has 13 residues. Full variable domain (missing parts from reference TRBV13 and TRBJ1-1): AAGVIQSPRHLIKEKRETATLKCYPIPRHDTVYWYQQGPGQDPQFLISFYEKMQSDKGSIPDRFSAQQFSDYHSELNMSSLELGDSALYFCANSSRGQFGAFFGQGTRLTVV.

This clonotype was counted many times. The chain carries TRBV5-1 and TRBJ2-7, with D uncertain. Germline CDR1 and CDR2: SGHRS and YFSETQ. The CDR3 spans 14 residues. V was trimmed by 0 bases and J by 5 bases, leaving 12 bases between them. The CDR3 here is CASSLEGSSHEQYF. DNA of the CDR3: TGCGCCAGCAGCTTGGAAGGCAGTAGCCACGAGCAGTACTTC.

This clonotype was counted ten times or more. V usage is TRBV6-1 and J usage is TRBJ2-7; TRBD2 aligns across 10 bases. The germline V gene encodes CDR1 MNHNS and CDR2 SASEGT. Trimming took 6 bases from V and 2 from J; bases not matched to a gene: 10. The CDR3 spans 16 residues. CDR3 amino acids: CASSGRELAGPYEQYF. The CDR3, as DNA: TGTGCCAGCAGCGGGCGGGAACTAGCGGGACCCTACGAGCAGTACTTC.

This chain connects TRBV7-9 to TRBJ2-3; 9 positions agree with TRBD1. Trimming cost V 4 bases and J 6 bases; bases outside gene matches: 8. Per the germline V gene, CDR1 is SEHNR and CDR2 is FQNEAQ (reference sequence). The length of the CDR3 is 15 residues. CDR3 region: CASSSPQGAWDTQYF. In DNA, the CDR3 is TGTGCCAGCAGCTCACCACAGGGGGCCTGGGATACGCAGTATTTT. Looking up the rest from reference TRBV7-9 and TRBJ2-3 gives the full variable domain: DTGVSQNPRHKITKRGQNVTFRCDPISEHNRLYWYRQTLGQGPEFLTYFQNEAQLEKSRLLSDRFSAERPKGSFSTLEIQRTEQGDSAMYLCASSSPQGAWDTQYFGPGTRLTVL.

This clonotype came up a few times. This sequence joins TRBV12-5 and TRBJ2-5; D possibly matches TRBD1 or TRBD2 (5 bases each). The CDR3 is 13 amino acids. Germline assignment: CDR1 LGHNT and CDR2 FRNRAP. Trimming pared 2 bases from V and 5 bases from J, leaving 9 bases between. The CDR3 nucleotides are TGTGCTAGTGGTTTGAATGAGGGGGAGACCCAGTACTTC. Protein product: CASGLNEGETQYF.

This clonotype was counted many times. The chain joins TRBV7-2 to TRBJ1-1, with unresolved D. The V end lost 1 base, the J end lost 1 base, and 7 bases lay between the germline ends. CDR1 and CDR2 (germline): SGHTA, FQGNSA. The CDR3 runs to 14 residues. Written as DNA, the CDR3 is TGTGCCAGCAGCTTAGGCTGGGAGAACACTGAAGCTTTCTTT. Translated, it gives CASSLGWENTEAFF. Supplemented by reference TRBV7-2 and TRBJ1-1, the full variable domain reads GAGVSQSPSNKVTEKGKDVELRCDPISGHTALYWYRQSLGQGLEFLIYFQGNSAPDKSGLPSDRFSAERTGGSVSTLTIQRTQQEDSAVYLCASSLGWENTEAFFGQGTRLTVV.